A few counts support the clone carrying this T cell receptor beta chain. This record comes from a study of blood T cell repertoires in COVID-19. About the study: Acute-phase and convalescent COVID-19 samples originated in the United States, Italy and Spain.

The V gene's germline CDR1 is MDHEN and CDR2 SYDVKM. The V gene end was trimmed by 7 bases and the J gene end by 6 bases; junction bases not matched to a gene: 5. The CDR3 extends over 13 amino acids. TCRdb keeps only in-frame clones here, not all; method: immunoSEQ multiplex PCR. The repertoire includes 200,000 to 300,000 clones, around four fifths of them detected once, and about 1.9% sits in the top ten. V gene TRBV28 combines with J gene TRBJ2-2, with 7 nucleotides matching TRBD1. The specimen was peripheral blood. This TCR was recovered from a man aged 25-40 years who had recovered from COVID-19. CDR3 amino acids: CASTSQGPGELFF. CDR3 bases: TGTGCCAGCACCTCACAGGGGCCCGGGGAGCTGTTTTTT. Drawing the rest from reference TRBV28 and TRBJ2-2, the complete variable domain is DVKVTQSSRYLVKRTGEKVFLECVQDMDHENMFWYRQDPGLGLRLIYFSYDVKMKEKGDIPEGYSVSREKKERFSLILESASTNQTSMYLCASTSQGPGELFFGEGSRLTVL.